The T cell receptor (beta chain) under discussion was sequenced for a study of blood T cells in healthy people across ages. A second 7 to 11 cycle PCR used barcoded and J-beta primers. Each CDR3 protein gets one entry after TCRdb re-called the 5' RACE reads with MiXCR. The table records roughly 1.6 million distinct CDR3 sequences, roughly 30% of them present only once. V was pared by 4 bases and J by 8 bases, with 11 bases between. This CDR3 region has 13 residues. Germline V gene data show CDR1 as LGHDT and CDR2 as YNNKEL (reference sequence). The gene calls are TRBV3-1 and TRBJ1-4, with unresolved D. Material: blood. The clonotype comes from a woman aged 30 to 39 in good health. CDR3 sequence: CASSRAEAEKLFF. DNA for the CDR3: TGTGCCAGCAGCCGGGCCGAAGCGGAAAAACTGTTTTTT.